The source of this T cell receptor beta chain is a study of shared clonotypes between healthy human individuals (dated by TCRdb to 2020 to 2021). For context, the study as a whole: Three men and a couple of women, aged 18 to 49 years, made up the cohort. For each donor, CD4 naive and CD4 memory were each run on three plates, CD8 naive on two plates, and CD8 memory on one plate. To estimate repertoire size and how much clonotypes are shared between individuals, the study performed deep sequencing of blood TCR repertoires from a few healthy adults. Libraries were prepared and TCR repertoires were sequenced by different laboratories using diverse techniques, in order to increase sequencing depth and limit assay-specific biases. Between about 0.94 and 8.9 billion PBMCs per donor were obtained by leukapheresis.

CDR1 SGHTS and CDR2 YDEGEE were looked up in the germline V gene. Trimming removed 6 bases from V and 9 bases from J, leaving 16 bases between the germline ends. CDR3 length: 13 amino acids, cysteine to phenylalanine. Here the CDR3 DNA is all that survives: 39 bases in frame from base 1. On this clone itself: Its specific antigen is unknown. Per-nucleotide qualities are absent, and no much larger clonotype sits a single base away.

Results and caveats for the whole study, not just this receptor: Across four donors, approximately 5% of naive CD4, approximately 3.6% of naive CD8, about 2% of memory CD4, and about 0.4% of memory CD8 clonotypes were shared. Estimated clonotype richness was generally larger for naive than for memory subsets. Compared with non-shared clonotypes, the clonotypes found in all four sorted-subset donors had higher generation probabilities. Only blood was sampled, and tissue TCR repertoires likely differ from those in blood. Because the study included only a small number of donors, the genetic and exposure-history diversity represented was limited. Pairwise subsampling indicated that sequencing depth was expected to affect the degree of clonotype sharing among donors. Rarefaction of sorted-subset datasets indicated incomplete sequencing despite the large sequencing depth.

Donors were healthy HIV-negative adults with no recently reported acute infections or vaccinations. All donors were Caucasian adults living in Nashville, Tennessee, USA. Magnetic negative selection was used to enrich CD4+ T cells, after which naive cells were positively selected on CD45RA and the negative fraction became the memory subset. Blood was collected by leukapheresis, and PBMCs were isolated by Ficoll-Histopaque density gradient centrifugation and then cryopreserved in liquid nitrogen vapor phase. Analytical flow cytometry was used to check the purity and quantity of each magnetically sorted T cell population. From each sorted fraction, genomic DNA was isolated and quantified by UV absorbance on a Nanodrop 2000c. Using the deep immunoSEQ assay, multiplex PCR amplified TCR CDR3 regions from genomic DNA. Extracted genomic DNA from each cell subset was spread evenly across all wells of several immunoSEQ 96-well plates, with each plate serving as a replicate. For sorted subsets, around 200 ng genomic DNA, equal to approximately 30,000 T cell genomes, was loaded into each replicate PCR. The purified libraries were quantified using a Qubit 3.0 fluorometer, sized with a Bioanalyzer 2100, and then quantified again using the KAPA Library Quantification kit. Every immunoSEQ 96-well plate was sequenced on a separate single-read 150-cycle Illumina NextSeq 550 flow cell. Per the source publication's procedure: Because only junctional sequences without quality scores were contained in the immunoSEQ output, filtering matching that applied to full-length reads could not be performed. Sequences were annotated with PyIR, a Python wrapper for IgBLAST v1.9, using IMGT germline references to assign V/J genes and CDR3. Reads were filtered out if the reads had weak V/J assignments (E-value above 1e-6), no CDR3, stop codons, out-of-frame junctions, or ambiguous translated residues. V3J clonotypes were defined as sequences sharing an identical inferred V gene, J gene, and CDR3 amino acid sequence. Percentage overlap between repertoires was computed as shared unique clonotypes divided by the size of the smaller repertoire. Three approaches were used to assess repertoire richness: RTK rarefaction, the Chao1 estimator, and Recon v2.1 estimates of unobserved clonotypes. Generation probabilities were computed with OLGA for all TCRbeta clonotypes obtained by the gDNA method from four donors. The clones in this table, taken by TCRdb from immuneACCESS, are in-frame only. Not every clone is retained; where verified, under half of the shortfall comes from an unresolved V gene, and the cause of the rest is unknown. V, J and clone size are those of that table, while D and trimming were read from the DNA. Recorded for this sample are approximately 980,000 clones; less than 85% of them occurred a single time. The top ten clonotypes cover about 1.5% of the sample.

What was sequenced was memory CD4+ T cells sorted from blood. The sample's cell subset or site label, decoded: CD45RA-negative fraction. The source is a young man in good health. The rearrangement combines TRBV5-8 with TRBJ2-1; a confident D gene designation cannot be given. The CDR3 has the sequence CASKARGEGEQFF. The sequenced DNA: TGTGCCAGCAAGGCCCGAGGAGAAGGTGAGCAGTTCTTC.